The 6 T cell receptor beta chains in this list originate from one sample, sequenced in a study of blood T cell repertoires in COVID-19 (dated by TCRdb to 2020 to 2022). Preparation of the library involved the immunoSEQ multiplex PCR assay. TCRdb re-hosts the immuneACCESS table, in-frame sequences only. Its copies lack some clones; in the studies checked, an unresolved V gene accounts for under half of them, and the cause for the rest is not known. The sample table lists about 220,000 clones, 75% to 85% of them with a count of one. The top ten clones comprise over 4% of the sample. What was sequenced was peripheral blood. The source of these receptors is a woman in her 70s with COVID-19, enrolled during active disease.

V usage is TRBV28 and J usage is TRBJ1-4; 9 nucleotides match TRBD1. Germline lookup yields CDR1 MDHEN and CDR2 SYDVKM. The CDR3 spans 16 residues. J gave up 0 bases and V 4 bases, and 3 bases lay outside the gene matches. The CDR3 coding sequence is TGTGCCAGCAGTTCACAGGGGGCGGCAACTAATGAAAAACTGTTTTTT. Its translation: CASSSQGAATNEKLFF.

This chain links TRBV24-1 with TRBJ1-5; no clear D. Germline values: CDR1 KGHDR, CDR2 SFDVKD. Trimming cost V 5 bases and J 0 bases, with 7 bases left between them. This CDR3 is 14 amino acids long. The CDR3 loop is CATSVRNSNQPQHF. CDR3 sequence (DNA): TGTGCCACCAGTGTCAGGAATAGCAATCAGCCCCAGCATTTT.

The V call is TRBV6-1, the J call TRBJ2-1; possibly TRBD2 for D (7 bases). The CDR3 contains 16 residues. Per germline, CDR1 MNHNS and CDR2 SASEGT. Deletions cut 1 base from V and 4 bases from J, with 14 bases between. The CDR3 DNA reads TGTGCCAGCAGTGAAGGGGTCGGGGGGCCTTACAATGAGCAGTTCTTC. It encodes CASSEGVGGPYNEQFF.

The table lists this clone with a count of one. The chain couples TRBV4-3 to TRBJ2-5; D is perhaps TRBD2 (6 bases). V dropped 3 bases and J dropped 1 base, with 12 bases sitting between them. CDR3 size: 15 residues. CDR1 and CDR2 from the germline V gene are LGHNA and YSLEER. The chain's CDR3 is CASSQERLVQETQYF. CDR3 coding DNA: TGCGCCAGCAGCCAGGAGAGACTAGTCCAAGAGACCCAGTACTTC.

The chain employs TRBV19 and TRBJ2-5; 10 bases agree with TRBD2. The CDR3 contains 15 residues. The germline gives CDR1 LNHDA, CDR2 SQIVND (reference sequence). Trimming cost V 2 bases and J 5 bases; bases outside gene matches: 5. Written as DNA, the CDR3 is TGTGCCAGTAGTATAAGCGGGAGGGCCGATGAGACCCAGTACTTC. Residues: CASSISGRADETQYF.

The J gene is TRBJ2-3, the V gene TRBV6-5, with 13 bases matching TRBD2. V shed 0 bases, J shed 15 bases, and the junction held 6 bases outside the gene matches. Germline-derived CDR1 and CDR2 are MNHEY and SVGAGI. This CDR3 has 14 amino acids. CDR3 DNA sequence: TGTGCCAGCAGTTACTCGAGCGGGACTAGCGGGAAATATTTT. Encoded protein: CASSYSSGTSGKYF.